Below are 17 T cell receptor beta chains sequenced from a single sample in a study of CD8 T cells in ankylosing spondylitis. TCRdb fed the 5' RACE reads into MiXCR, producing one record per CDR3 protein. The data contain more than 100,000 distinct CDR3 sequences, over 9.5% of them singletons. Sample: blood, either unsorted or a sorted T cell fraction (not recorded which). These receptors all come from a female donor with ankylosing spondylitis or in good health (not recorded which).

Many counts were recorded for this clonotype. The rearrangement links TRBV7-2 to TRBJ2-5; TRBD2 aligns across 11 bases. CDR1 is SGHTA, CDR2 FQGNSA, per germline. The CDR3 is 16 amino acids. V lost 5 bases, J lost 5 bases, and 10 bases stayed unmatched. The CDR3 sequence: CASSALAGEYGETQYF. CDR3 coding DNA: TGTGCCAGCAGCGCACTAGCGGGAGAGTATGGGGAGACCCAGTACTTC. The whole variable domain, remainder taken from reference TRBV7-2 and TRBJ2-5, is GAGVSQSPSNKVTEKGKDVELRCDPISGHTALYWYRQSLGQGLEFLIYFQGNSAPDKSGLPSDRFSAERTGGSVSTLTIQRTQQEDSAVYLCASSALAGEYGETQYFGPGTRLLVL.

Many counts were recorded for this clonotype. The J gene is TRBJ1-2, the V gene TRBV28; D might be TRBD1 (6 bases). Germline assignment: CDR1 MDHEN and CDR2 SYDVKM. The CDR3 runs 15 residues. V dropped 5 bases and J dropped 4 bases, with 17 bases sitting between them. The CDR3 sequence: CASSPLQGPSYGYTF. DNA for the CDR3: TGTGCCAGCAGTCCCCTTCAGGGGCCGAGCTATGGCTACACCTTC.

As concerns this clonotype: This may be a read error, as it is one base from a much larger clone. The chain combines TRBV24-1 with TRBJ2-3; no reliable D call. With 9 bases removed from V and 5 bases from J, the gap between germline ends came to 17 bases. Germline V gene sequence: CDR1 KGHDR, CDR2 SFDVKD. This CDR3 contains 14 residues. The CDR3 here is CATGATTLIDTQYF. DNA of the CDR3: TGTGCCACCGGCGCCACTACCCTTATAGATACGCAGTATTTT.

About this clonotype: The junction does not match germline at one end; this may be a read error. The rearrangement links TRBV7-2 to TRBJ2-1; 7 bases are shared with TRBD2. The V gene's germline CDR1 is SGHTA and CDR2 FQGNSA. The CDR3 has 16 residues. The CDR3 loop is CAISPSGVGSYNEQFF. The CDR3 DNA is TGTGCCATCAGCCCAAGCGGGGTTGGCTCCTACAATGAGCAGTTCTTC.

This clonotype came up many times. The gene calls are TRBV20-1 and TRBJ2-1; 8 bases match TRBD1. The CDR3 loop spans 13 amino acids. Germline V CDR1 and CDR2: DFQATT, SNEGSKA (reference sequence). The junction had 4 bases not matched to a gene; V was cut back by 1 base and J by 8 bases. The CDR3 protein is CSARVDRAYEQFF. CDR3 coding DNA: TGCAGTGCTAGAGTGGACAGGGCTTATGAGCAGTTCTTC.

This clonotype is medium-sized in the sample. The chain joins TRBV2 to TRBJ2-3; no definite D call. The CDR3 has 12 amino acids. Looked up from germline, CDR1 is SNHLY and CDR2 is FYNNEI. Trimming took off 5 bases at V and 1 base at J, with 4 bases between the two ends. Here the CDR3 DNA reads TGTGCCAGCAGTCGGGGCACAGATACGCAGTATTTT. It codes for CASSRGTDTQYF. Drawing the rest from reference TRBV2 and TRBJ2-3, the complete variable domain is EPEVTQTPSHQVTQMGQEVILRCVPISNHLYFYWYRQILGQKVEFLVSFYNNEISEKSEIFDDQFSVERPDGSNFTLKIRSTKLEDSAMYFCASSRGTDTQYFGPGTRLTVL.

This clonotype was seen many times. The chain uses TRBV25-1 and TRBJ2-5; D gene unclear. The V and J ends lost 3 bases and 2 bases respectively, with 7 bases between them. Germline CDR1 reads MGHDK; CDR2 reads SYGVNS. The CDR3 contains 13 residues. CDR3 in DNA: TGTGCCAGCAGTGACAGAGTTCAAGAGACCCAGTACTTC. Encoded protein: CASSDRVQETQYF.

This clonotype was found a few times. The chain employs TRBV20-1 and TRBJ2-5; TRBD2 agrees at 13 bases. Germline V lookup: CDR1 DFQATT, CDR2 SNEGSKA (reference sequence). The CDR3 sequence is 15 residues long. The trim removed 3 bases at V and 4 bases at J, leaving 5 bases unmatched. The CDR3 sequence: CSARGGLAGVETQYF. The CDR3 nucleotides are TGCAGTGCTAGGGGAGGACTAGCGGGGGTAGAGACCCAGTACTTC.

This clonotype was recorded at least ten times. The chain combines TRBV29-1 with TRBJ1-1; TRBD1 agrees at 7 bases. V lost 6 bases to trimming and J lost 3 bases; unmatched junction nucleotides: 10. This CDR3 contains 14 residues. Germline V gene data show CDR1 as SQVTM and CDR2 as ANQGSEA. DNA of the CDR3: TGCAGCGTGCAAAACAGGGGCCAGGACACTGAAGCTTTCTTT. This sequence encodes CSVQNRGQDTEAFF.

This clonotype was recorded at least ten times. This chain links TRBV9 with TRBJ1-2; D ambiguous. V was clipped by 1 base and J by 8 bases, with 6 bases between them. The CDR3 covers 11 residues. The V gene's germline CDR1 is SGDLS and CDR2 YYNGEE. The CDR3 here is CASSVPGGYTF. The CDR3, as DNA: TGTGCCAGCAGCGTACCGGGCGGCTACACCTTC.

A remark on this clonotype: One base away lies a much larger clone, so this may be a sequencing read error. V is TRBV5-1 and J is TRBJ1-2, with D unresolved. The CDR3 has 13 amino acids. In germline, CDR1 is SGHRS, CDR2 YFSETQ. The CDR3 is CASSLSQQYGYPF. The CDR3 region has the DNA TGCGCCAGCAGCTTGTCACAGCAATATGGCTACCCCTTC.

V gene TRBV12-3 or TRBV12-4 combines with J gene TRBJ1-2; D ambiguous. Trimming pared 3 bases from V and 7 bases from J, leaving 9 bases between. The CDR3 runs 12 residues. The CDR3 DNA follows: TGTGCCAGCAGTTTCGAGATTGCTGGCTACACCTTC. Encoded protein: CASSFEIAGYTF.

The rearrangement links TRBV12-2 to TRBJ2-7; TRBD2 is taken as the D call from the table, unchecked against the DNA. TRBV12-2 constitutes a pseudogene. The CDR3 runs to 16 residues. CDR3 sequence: CASRSPWGTLTYEQYF. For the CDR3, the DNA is TGTGCAAGTCGCTCACCTTGGGGGACTTTAACCTACGAGCAGTACTTC.

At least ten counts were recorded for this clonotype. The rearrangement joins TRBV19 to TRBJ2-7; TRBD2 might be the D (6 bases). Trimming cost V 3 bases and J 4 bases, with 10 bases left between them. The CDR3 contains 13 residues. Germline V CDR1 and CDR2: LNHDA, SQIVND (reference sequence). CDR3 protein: CASSIGRRYEQYF. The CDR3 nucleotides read TGTGCCAGTAGTATCGGGAGACGTTACGAGCAGTACTTC.

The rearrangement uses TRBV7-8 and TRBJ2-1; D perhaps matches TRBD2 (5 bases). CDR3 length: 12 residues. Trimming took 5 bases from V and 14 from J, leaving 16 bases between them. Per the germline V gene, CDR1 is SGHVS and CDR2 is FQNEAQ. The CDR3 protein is CASSLGLEVEFF. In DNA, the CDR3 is TGTGCCAGCAGCCTCGGACTGGAGGTGGAGTTCTTC.

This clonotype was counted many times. The CDR3 nucleotides read TGTGCCAGCAGAATCGGGACACCGAACACCGGGGAGCTGTTTTTT. As protein: CASRIGTPNTGELFF. The chain is built from TRBV28 and TRBJ2-2; TRBD1 might be the D (6 bases). This CDR3 has 15 residues. The V end was cut by 6 bases, the J end by 0 bases, with 11 bases between. From germline, CDR1 is MDHEN and CDR2 SYDVKM.

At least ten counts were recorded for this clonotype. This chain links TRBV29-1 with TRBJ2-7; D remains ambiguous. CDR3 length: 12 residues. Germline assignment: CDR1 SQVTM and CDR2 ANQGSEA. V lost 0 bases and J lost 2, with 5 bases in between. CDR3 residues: CSVEDLTYEQYF. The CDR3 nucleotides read TGCAGCGTTGAAGATCTCACCTACGAGCAGTACTTC.